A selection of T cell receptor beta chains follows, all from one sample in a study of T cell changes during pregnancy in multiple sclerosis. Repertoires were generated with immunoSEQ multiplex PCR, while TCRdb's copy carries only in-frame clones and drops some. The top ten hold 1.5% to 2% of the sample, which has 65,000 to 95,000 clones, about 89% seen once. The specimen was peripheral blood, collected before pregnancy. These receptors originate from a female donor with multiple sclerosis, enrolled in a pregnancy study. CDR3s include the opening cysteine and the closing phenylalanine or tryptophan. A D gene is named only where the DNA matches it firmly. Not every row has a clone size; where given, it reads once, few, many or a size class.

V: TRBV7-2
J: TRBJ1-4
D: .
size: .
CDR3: CASSVPQGFGGEKLFF
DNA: TGTGCCAGCAGCGTACCTCAGGGGTTCGGGGGGGAAAAACTGTTTTTT

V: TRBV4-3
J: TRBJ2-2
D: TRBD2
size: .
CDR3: CASENRGGRNTGELFF
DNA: TGCGCCAGCGAGAATCGCGGGGGGCGGAACACCGGGGAGCTGTTTTTT

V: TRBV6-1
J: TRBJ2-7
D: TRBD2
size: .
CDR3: CASSDSSGGPYEQYF
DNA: TGTGCCAGCAGTGATAGTAGCGGGGGCCCCTACGAGCAGTACTTC

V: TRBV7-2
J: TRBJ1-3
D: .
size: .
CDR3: CASSGGAGNTIYF
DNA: TGTGCCAGCAGCGGGGGGGCTGGAAACACCATATATTTT

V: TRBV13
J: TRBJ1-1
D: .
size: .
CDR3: CASSFPGTETAEAFF
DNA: TGTGCCAGCAGCTTCCCCGGAACGGAGACAGCCGAAGCTTTCTTT

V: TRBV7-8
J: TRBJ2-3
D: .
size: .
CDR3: CASSPRWLAILDTQYF
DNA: TGTGCCAGCAGCCCGAGGTGGCTAGCGATCTTAGATACGCAGTATTTT

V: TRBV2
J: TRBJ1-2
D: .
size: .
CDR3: CASSGTAYGYTF
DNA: TGTGCCAGCAGTGGGACAGCCTATGGCTACACCTTC

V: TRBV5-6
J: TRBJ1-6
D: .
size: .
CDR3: CASSGGWSINNSPLHF
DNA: TGTGCCAGCAGCGGGGGCTGGAGCATTAATAATTCACCCCTCCACTTT

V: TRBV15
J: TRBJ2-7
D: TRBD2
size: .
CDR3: CATSRREGEQYF
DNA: TGTGCCACCAGCAGGAGGGAGGGCGAGCAGTACTTC

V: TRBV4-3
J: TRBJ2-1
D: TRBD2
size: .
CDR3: CASSQDASGGENEQFF
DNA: TGCGCCAGCAGCCAAGATGCTAGCGGGGGGGAAAATGAGCAGTTCTTC

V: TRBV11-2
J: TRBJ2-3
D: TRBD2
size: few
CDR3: CASSLDSPSAGGKDTQYF
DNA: TGTGCCAGCAGCTTAGATTCTCCCTCCGCGGGGGGGAAGGATACGCAGTATTTT

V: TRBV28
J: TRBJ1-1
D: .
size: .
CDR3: CASSWNDREAFF
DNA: TGTGCCAGCAGTTGGAACGACAGGGAAGCTTTCTTT

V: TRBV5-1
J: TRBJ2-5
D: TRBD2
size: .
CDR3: CASSLTTSMWETQYF
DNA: TGCGCCAGCAGTTTGACGACTAGCATGTGGGAGACCCAGTACTTC

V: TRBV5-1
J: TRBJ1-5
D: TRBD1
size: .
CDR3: CASSETGGRQPQHF
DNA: TGCGCCAGCAGCGAGACAGGGGGCCGGCAGCCCCAGCATTTT

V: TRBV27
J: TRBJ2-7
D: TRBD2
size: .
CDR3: CASSRPGLAGGAYEQYF
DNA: TGTGCCAGCAGTCGCCCGGGACTAGCGGGGGGGGCCTACGAGCAGTACTTC

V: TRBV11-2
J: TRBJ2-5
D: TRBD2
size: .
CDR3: CASSTTSGGRSQETQYF
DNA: TGTGCCAGCAGCACGACTAGCGGGGGGCGGTCTCAAGAGACCCAGTACTTC

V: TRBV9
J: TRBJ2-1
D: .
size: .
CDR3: CASSVATDLGGNEQFF
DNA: TGTGCCAGCAGCGTAGCTACGGACTTGGGGGGCAATGAGCAGTTCTTC

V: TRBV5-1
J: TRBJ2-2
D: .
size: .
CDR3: CASFAGSRRGELFF
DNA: TGCGCCAGCTTCGCCGGGAGCAGGCGCGGGGAGCTGTTTTTT

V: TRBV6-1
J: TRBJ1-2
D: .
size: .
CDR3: CASTGFYGYTF
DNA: TGTGCCAGCACCGGGTTCTATGGCTACACCTTC

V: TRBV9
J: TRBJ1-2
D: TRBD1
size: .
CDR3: CASSVSGTGGDSTYGYTF
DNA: TGTGCCAGCAGCGTCTCCGGGACAGGGGGTGATTCGACCTATGGCTACACCTTC

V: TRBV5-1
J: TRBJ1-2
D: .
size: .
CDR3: CASSLFPTSGYGYTF
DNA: TGCGCCAGCAGCTTGTTCCCTACGAGTGGCTATGGCTACACCTTC

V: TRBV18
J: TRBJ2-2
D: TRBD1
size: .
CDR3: CASSPSPDRLPTGELFF
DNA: TGTGCCAGCTCACCTTCACCGGACAGGTTACCCACCGGGGAGCTGTTTTTT

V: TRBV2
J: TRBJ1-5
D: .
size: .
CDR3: CASSESPGGDQPQHF
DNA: TGTGCCAGCAGTGAGTCCCCGGGGGGCGATCAGCCCCAGCATTTT

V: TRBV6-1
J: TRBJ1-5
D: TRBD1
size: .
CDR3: CASSAGADRDFPQPQHF
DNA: TGTGCCAGCAGTGCCGGGGCCGACAGGGATTTCCCTCAGCCCCAGCATTTT

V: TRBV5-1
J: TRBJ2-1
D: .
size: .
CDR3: CASSLMVGRTNNEQFF
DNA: TGCGCCAGCAGCTTGATGGTGGGTAGAACTAACAATGAGCAGTTCTTC

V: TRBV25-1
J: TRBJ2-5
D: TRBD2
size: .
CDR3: CASTPPGGAPETQYF
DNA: TGTGCCAGCACCCCGCCGGGGGGGGCCCCAGAGACCCAGTACTTC

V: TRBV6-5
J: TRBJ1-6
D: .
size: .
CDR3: CASSYSGKGYNSPLHF
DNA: TGTGCCAGCAGTTACTCGGGTAAGGGGTATAATTCACCCCTCCACTTT

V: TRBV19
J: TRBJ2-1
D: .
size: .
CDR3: CASSPTQGSYNEQFF
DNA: TGTGCCAGTAGCCCTACACAGGGATCCTACAATGAGCAGTTCTTC

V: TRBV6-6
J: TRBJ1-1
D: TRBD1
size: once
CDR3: CASSRDRQNTEAFF
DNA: TGTGCCAGCAGCCGGGACAGGCAGAACACTGAAGCTTTCTTT

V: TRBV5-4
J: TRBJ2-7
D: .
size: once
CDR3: CASSLFGDEQYF
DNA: TGTGCCAGCAGCTTGTTCGGGGACGAGCAGTACTTC

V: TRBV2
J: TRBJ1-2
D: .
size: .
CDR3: CASRGWTALYGYTF
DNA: TGTGCCAGCAGGGGCTGGACAGCACTCTATGGCTACACCTTC

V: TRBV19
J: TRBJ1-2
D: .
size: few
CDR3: CASSNRERSYTF
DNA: TGTGCCAGTAGTAACAGGGAGAGGAGCTACACCTTC

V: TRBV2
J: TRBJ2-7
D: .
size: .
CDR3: CASRRDRFYEQYF
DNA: TGTGCCAGCAGGAGAGACAGGTTCTACGAGCAGTACTTC

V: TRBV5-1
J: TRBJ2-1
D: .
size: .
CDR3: CASSLALVYNEQFF
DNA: TGCGCCAGCAGCTTGGCCTTAGTATACAATGAGCAGTTCTTC

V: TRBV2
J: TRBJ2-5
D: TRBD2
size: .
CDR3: CATGGPGLAGWEETQYF
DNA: TGTGCCACCGGAGGACCGGGACTAGCGGGGTGGGAGGAGACCCAGTACTTC

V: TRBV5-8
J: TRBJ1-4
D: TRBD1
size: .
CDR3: CASRYGQAWNEKLFF
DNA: TGTGCCAGCAGATATGGACAGGCTTGGAATGAAAAACTGTTTTTT

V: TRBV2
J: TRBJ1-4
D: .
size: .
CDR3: CASSEPGRSGEKLFF
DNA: TGTGCCAGCAGTGAACCCGGGAGGAGCGGGGAAAAACTGTTTTTT

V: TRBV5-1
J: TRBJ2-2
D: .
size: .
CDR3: CASSFGGPDTGELFF
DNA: TGCGCCAGCAGCTTCGGGGGGCCAGACACCGGGGAGCTGTTTTTT

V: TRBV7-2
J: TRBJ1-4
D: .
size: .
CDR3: CASSFLSFGQYNEKLFF
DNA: TGTGCCAGCAGCTTTCTATCCTTTGGACAGTATAATGAAAAACTGTTTTTT

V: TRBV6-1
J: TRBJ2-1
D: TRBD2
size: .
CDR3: CASSELAGSYNEQFF
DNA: TGTGCCAGCAGTGAACTAGCGGGCTCCTACAATGAGCAGTTCTTC